A selection of T cell receptor beta chains follows, all from one sample in a study of OX40 agonist ivuxolimab in advanced cancers. Produced via immunoSEQ multiplex PCR; TCRdb's table is partial and in-frame only. Of about 79,000 clones listed, approximately 94% are singletons. This specimen was CD4+ or CD8+ T cells sorted from blood, taken in a trial of the OX40 agonist ivuxolimab. The source is an adult with an advanced solid tumor such as melanoma, head and neck, liver or kidney cancer. Each CDR3 is given with its conserved first and last residue. The order of the fields is D gene, clone size, J gene, V gene, CDR3 protein, CDR3 DNA. The D gene is left open where the match is weak. Some rows mark clone size as missing; the rest say once, few, many or name a class of expanded clone.

D: .
size: .
J: TRBJ2-1
V: TRBV19
CDR3: CASSIGAYNEQFF
DNA: TGTGCCAGTAGTATTGGCGCCTACAATGAGCAGTTCTTC

D: TRBD2
size: .
J: TRBJ2-7
V: TRBV7-2
CDR3: CASSLSWTSGLSYEQYF
DNA: TGTGCCAGCAGCTTAAGTTGGACTAGCGGCCTCTCCTACGAGCAGTACTTC

D: TRBD2
size: .
J: TRBJ2-1
V: TRBV5-6
CDR3: CASSLGTIPFNEQFF
DNA: TGTGCCAGCAGCCTCGGGACTATCCCCTTTAATGAGCAGTTCTTC

D: TRBD2
size: .
J: TRBJ2-3
V: TRBV27
CDR3: CASSFGGREGGDTQYF
DNA: TGTGCCAGCAGTTTTGGGGGGCGGGAGGGCGGAGATACGCAGTATTTT

D: TRBD2
size: .
J: TRBJ2-1
V: TRBV5-6
CDR3: CASSLLSSGDYNEQFF
DNA: TGTGCCAGCAGCTTGCTTTCCAGCGGGGACTACAATGAGCAGTTCTTC

D: TRBD1
size: .
J: TRBJ1-1
V: TRBV7-9
CDR3: CASSSAGTAGRNTEAFF
DNA: TGTGCCAGCAGCTCTGCGGGGACAGCCGGCCGGAACACTGAAGCTTTCTTT

D: .
size: .
J: TRBJ2-7
V: TRBV7-9
CDR3: CASSSTTGVQYEQYF
DNA: TGTGCCAGCAGCTCCACGACAGGTGTGCAATACGAGCAGTACTTC

D: .
size: once
J: TRBJ2-3
V: TRBV5-1
CDR3: CASSLAGPDTQYF
DNA: TGCGCCAGCAGCTTGGCCGGCCCAGATACGCAGTATTTT

D: .
size: once
J: TRBJ1-2
V: TRBV27
CDR3: CASSDILQAGYTF
DNA: TGTGCCAGCAGTGACATTCTTCAGGCCGGCTACACCTTC

D: .
size: .
J: TRBJ2-1
V: TRBV5-6
CDR3: CASSLVGSGGEQFF
DNA: TGTGCCAGCAGCTTGGTTGGGAGCGGTGGTGAGCAGTTCTTC

D: TRBD1
size: .
J: TRBJ1-4
V: TRBV27
CDR3: CASRPTGVHEKLFF
DNA: TGTGCCAGCCGACCTACAGGGGTTCATGAAAAACTGTTTTTT

D: .
size: .
J: TRBJ1-1
V: TRBV5-6
CDR3: CASSLAGNTEAFF
DNA: TGTGCCAGCAGCTTGGCGGGGAACACTGAAGCTTTCTTT

D: .
size: .
J: TRBJ2-7
V: TRBV27
CDR3: CASSLGTPSEQYF
DNA: TGTGCCAGCAGTCTAGGGACCCCGTCCGAGCAGTACTTC

D: .
size: .
J: TRBJ1-5
V: TRBV27
CDR3: CASSSSFNQPQHF
DNA: .

D: TRBD2
size: .
J: TRBJ2-7
V: TRBV4-3
CDR3: CASSQNSGAYEQYF
DNA: TGCGCCAGCAGCCAAAATAGCGGGGCCTACGAGCAGTACTTC

D: TRBD2
size: .
J: TRBJ2-1
V: TRBV7-9
CDR3: CASSLVAGGPDEQFF
DNA: TGTGCCAGCAGCTTAGTAGCGGGGGGGCCAGATGAGCAGTTCTTC

D: TRBD2
size: .
J: TRBJ2-1
V: TRBV4-3
CDR3: CASSQRNGRLHNEQFF
DNA: TGCGCCAGCAGCCAACGGAACGGGAGGCTGCACAATGAGCAGTTCTTC

D: .
size: .
J: TRBJ2-5
V: TRBV4-3
CDR3: CASSQDLGTLQETQYF
DNA: TGCGCCAGCAGCCAAGATCTCGGGACTCTCCAAGAGACCCAGTACTTC

D: .
size: .
J: TRBJ2-7
V: TRBV5-4
CDR3: CASSTNHPEQYF
DNA: TGTGCCAGCAGCACAAATCACCCTGAGCAGTACTTC

D: .
size: .
J: TRBJ1-1
V: TRBV5-5
CDR3: CASSLDVAGTEAFF
DNA: TGTGCCAGCAGCTTGGACGTGGCGGGAACTGAAGCTTTCTTT

D: .
size: .
J: TRBJ1-5
V: TRBV5-6
CDR3: CASSQGISNQPQHF
DNA: TGTGCCAGCAGCCAGGGGATTAGCAATCAGCCCCAGCATTTT

D: .
size: .
J: TRBJ2-7
V: TRBV7-7
CDR3: CASSLGTGKGYEQYF
DNA: TGTGCCAGCAGCTTAGGTACGGGGAAAGGGTACGAGCAGTACTTC

D: .
size: once
J: TRBJ2-7
V: TRBV7-2
CDR3: CASSLESSYEQYF
DNA: TGTGCCAGCAGCTTAGAGTCCTCCTACGAGCAGTACTTC

D: .
size: .
J: TRBJ2-1
V: TRBV19
CDR3: CASSWTVNNEQFF
DNA: TGTGCCAGTAGTTGGACAGTCAACAATGAGCAGTTCTTC

D: .
size: .
J: TRBJ2-1
V: TRBV5-4
CDR3: CASSLRAWGNEQFF
DNA: TGTGCCAGCAGCTTGCGGGCTTGGGGCAATGAGCAGTTCTTC

D: TRBD1
size: .
J: TRBJ2-6
V: TRBV7-6
CDR3: CASSTRTGAGANVLTF
DNA: TGTGCCAGCAGCACCCGGACAGGGGCCGGGGCCAACGTCCTGACTTTC

D: TRBD1
size: .
J: TRBJ2-7
V: TRBV29-1
CDR3: CSVRTGHYEQYF
DNA: TGCAGCGTCAGGACAGGGCACTACGAGCAGTACTTC

D: .
size: .
J: TRBJ2-1
V: TRBV15
CDR3: CATSMNRAVGNEQFF
DNA: TGTGCCACCAGCATGAACAGGGCCGTAGGGAATGAGCAGTTCTTC

D: .
size: .
J: TRBJ2-7
V: TRBV9
CDR3: CASSVDEARPTYEQYF
DNA: TGTGCCAGCAGCGTAGATGAGGCTAGACCAACCTACGAGCAGTACTTC

D: .
size: .
J: TRBJ1-1
V: TRBV7-9
CDR3: CASSLEWGQGDNTEAFF
DNA: TGTGCCAGCAGCTTAGAATGGGGTCAGGGTGATAACACTGAAGCTTTCTTT

D: TRBD1
size: .
J: TRBJ2-7
V: TRBV28
CDR3: CASSTGTGVYEQYF
DNA: TGTGCCAGCAGTACCGGGACAGGTGTGTACGAGCAGTACTTC

D: TRBD1
size: .
J: TRBJ1-1
V: TRBV19
CDR3: CASRPGQGGTEAFF
DNA: TGTGCCAGTAGACCAGGACAGGGAGGCACTGAAGCTTTCTTT

D: .
size: .
J: TRBJ2-7
V: TRBV28
CDR3: CASSFRGVRYEQYF
DNA: TGTGCCAGCAGTTTTAGGGGGGTCCGCTACGAGCAGTACTTC

D: .
size: once
J: TRBJ1-5
V: TRBV4-2
CDR3: CASSLSAYNQPQHF
DNA: TGTGCCAGCAGCTTGTCAGCCTACAATCAGCCCCAGCATTTT

D: .
size: .
J: TRBJ1-1
V: TRBV6-5
CDR3: CASSYAGSEAFF
DNA: TGTGCCAGCAGTTACGCGGGTAGTGAAGCTTTCTTT

D: TRBD2
size: .
J: TRBJ2-1
V: TRBV7-9
CDR3: CASSSSGRTRYNEQFF
DNA: TGTGCCAGCAGCTCTAGCGGGAGGACCCGATACAATGAGCAGTTCTTC

D: .
size: .
J: TRBJ2-2
V: TRBV7-6
CDR3: CASSPFEPLNTGELFF
DNA: TGTGCCAGCAGCCCTTTTGAGCCCCTTAACACCGGGGAGCTGTTTTTT

D: .
size: .
J: TRBJ2-5
V: TRBV21-1
CDR3: CASSKPGDGGPQETQYF
DNA: TGTGCCAGCAGCAAACCGGGAGACGGAGGACCACAAGAGACCCAGTACTTC

D: .
size: .
J: TRBJ1-2
V: TRBV7-9
CDR3: CASSLEGRYGYTF
DNA: TGTGCCAGCAGCTTAGAGGGCAGATATGGCTACACCTTC

D: .
size: .
J: TRBJ1-2
V: TRBV19
CDR3: CASSREGDYGYTF
DNA: TGTGCCAGTAGTAGGGAGGGAGACTATGGCTACACCTTC

D: .
size: .
J: TRBJ1-1
V: TRBV7-9
CDR3: CASSQAVNTEAFF
DNA: TGTGCCAGCAGCCAAGCAGTGAACACTGAAGCTTTCTTT